Below, one TCR beta chain is given with its context. This sample is drawn from a study of blood T cell repertoires in COVID-19. Study background: Samples taken during acute and convalescent COVID-19 were collected in the United States, Italy and Spain. Nucleic acid was either cDNA or gDNA, and it came from T cells, B-cell-depleted T cells, or PBMCs.

Source study methods: Counts of nucleated cells, estimated from reference gene primer amplification, were obtained. The data were produced by immunoSEQ multiplex PCR, yet TCRdb's version contains in-frame clones alone and is incomplete. That table is the source of V, J and clone size, and D and trimming were worked out from the DNA. The data show about 250,000 clones, roughly 85% seen once. There are 16 residues in the CDR3. The ends lost 1 base at V and 6 bases at J; junction bases unmatched: 10. Per germline, CDR1 LGHNA and CDR2 YNFKEQ. The specimen was peripheral blood. The chain joins TRBV4-2 to TRBJ2-7, with 9 bases aligning to TRBD1. The sequence was obtained from a man aged 50-59 years with active or convalescent COVID-19. The CDR3 reads CASSQAQGTGNAEQYF. The CDR3 DNA reads TGTGCCAGCAGCCAAGCACAAGGGACAGGGAATGCCGAGCAGTACTTC.